The clone carrying this TCR beta chain was counted many times. The antigen is undetermined. This entry comes from a study of T cells after yellow fever vaccination. For the study at large: SMART-Seq v4 Ultra Low Input prepared libraries from low-cell fractions.

A 5'RACE template-switching step, the method used to make TCR cDNA, added a universal primer site and UMIs. TCRdb ran MiXCR on the 5' RACE reads and lists one entry per CDR3 protein. The data show about 250,000 distinct CDR3 sequences, approximately 3.6% seen once. General study findings and limits: Only a minor proportion of clonotypes was detected across both CD4 and CD8 compartments. Post-booster samples contained most primary-vaccination clones (about 96% CD4, about 90% CD8).

V was clipped by 4 bases and J by 3 bases, with 9 bases between them. In germline, CDR1 is ENHRY, CDR2 SYGVKD. The CDR3 has 13 residues. Source: PBMCs, taken 15 days after the yellow fever booster vaccination. This rearrangement joins TRBV10-3 to TRBJ1-1; unclear D gene. This clonotype was sampled from a man between 18 and 29 years old who received the YFV17D yellow fever vaccine. CDR3 region: CAISGKLDTEAFF. In DNA, the CDR3 is TGTGCCATCAGTGGGAAGCTTGACACTGAAGCTTTCTTT.